Listed here are 8 T cell receptor beta chains from one sample, sequenced in a study of T cell responses to AZD1222 COVID-19 vaccine. Assay: immunoSEQ multiplex PCR; the TCRdb copy retains only in-frame clones and omits some. Of around 200,000 clones listed, approximately 94% are singletons. The source was peripheral blood, collected 28 days after the second AZD1222 dose. Receptors were obtained from an adult who received the AZD1222 COVID-19 vaccine.

The chain combines TRBV28 with TRBJ1-2; no clear D. CDR3 size: 15 residues. CDR1 is MDHEN, CDR2 SYDVKM, per germline. Trimming shortened V by 7 bases and J by 8 bases, and 23 bases separated the two germline ends. This chain's CDR3 is CASTITPWYREGYTF. CDR3 bases: TGTGCCAGCACTATAACCCCCTGGTACCGGGAAGGCTACACCTTC.

The chain carries TRBV19 and TRBJ2-6, with no clear D. Germline V CDR1 and CDR2: LNHDA, SQIVND (reference sequence). The length of the CDR3 is 14 residues. The V gene lost 7 bases and the J gene lost 4 bases, with 11 bases spanning the gap. The CDR3 region is CASIPYPGANVLTF. CDR3 nucleotide sequence: TGTGCCAGTATCCCCTATCCCGGGGCCAACGTCCTGACTTTC.

This chain links TRBV10-3 with TRBJ2-7; D is uncertain. The germline V gene encodes CDR1 ENHRY and CDR2 SYGVKD. Trimming took off 3 bases at V and 0 bases at J, with 12 bases between the two ends. This CDR3 has 15 residues. The CDR3 DNA is TGTGCCATCAGTGAACTGGCACCCACCTCCTACGAGCAGTACTTC. This translates into CAISELAPTSYEQYF.

CDR3 coding DNA: TGCGCCAGCAGCCAAGACGGGACAGGGTATAGCAATCAGCCCCAGCATTTT. Protein: CASSQDGTGYSNQPQHF. The chain recombines TRBV4-1 with TRBJ1-5; 9 bases line up with TRBD1. The trim removed 0 bases at V and 0 bases at J, leaving 3 bases unmatched. The germline V gene has CDR1 MGHRA and CDR2 YSYEKL. The CDR3 contains 17 residues.

V usage is TRBV18 and J usage is TRBJ2-7; a possible D gene is TRBD1 (7 bases). This CDR3 region has 16 residues. Germline CDR1 is KGHSH and CDR2 is LQKENI. The V and J ends lost 4 bases and 6 bases respectively, with 22 bases between them. The CDR3 region has the DNA TGTGCCAGCTCACGAGGTTCCGGGACAGCGGAGGGCGAGCAGTACTTC. Residues: CASSRGSGTAEGEQYF.

The chain carries TRBV19 and TRBJ2-5; weak D call: TRBD1 (6 bases). The CDR3 has 15 amino acids. V lost 2 bases and J 4 bases, leaving 14 bases between the germline ends. The germline V gene has CDR1 LNHDA and CDR2 SQIVND (reference sequence). The DNA for the CDR3 is TGTGCCAGTAGTATAACCAGGGGCCGAGGAGAGACCCAGTACTTC. It is translated as CASSITRGRGETQYF.

This clone was seen only a few times. The chain links TRBV5-1 to TRBJ2-7; 10 positions agree with TRBD1. The V gene end was trimmed by 2 bases and the J gene end by 1 base; junction bases not matched to a gene: 9. This CDR3 contains 17 residues. CDR1 and CDR2 from the germline V gene are SGHRS and YFSETQ. This CDR3 reads CASSLPGTGAWSYEQYF. The CDR3, as DNA: TGCGCCAGCAGCTTACCCGGGACAGGGGCTTGGTCCTACGAGCAGTACTTC.

The gene calls are TRBV5-1 and TRBJ1-4; 10 nucleotides align to TRBD1. Germline CDR1 and CDR2: SGHRS and YFSETQ. The trim removed 4 bases at V and 4 bases at J, leaving 4 bases unmatched. CDR3 length: 15 residues. This CDR3 is CASSPGTGVNEKLFF. As DNA, the CDR3 is TGCGCCAGCAGCCCCGGGACAGGGGTTAATGAAAAACTGTTTTTT.